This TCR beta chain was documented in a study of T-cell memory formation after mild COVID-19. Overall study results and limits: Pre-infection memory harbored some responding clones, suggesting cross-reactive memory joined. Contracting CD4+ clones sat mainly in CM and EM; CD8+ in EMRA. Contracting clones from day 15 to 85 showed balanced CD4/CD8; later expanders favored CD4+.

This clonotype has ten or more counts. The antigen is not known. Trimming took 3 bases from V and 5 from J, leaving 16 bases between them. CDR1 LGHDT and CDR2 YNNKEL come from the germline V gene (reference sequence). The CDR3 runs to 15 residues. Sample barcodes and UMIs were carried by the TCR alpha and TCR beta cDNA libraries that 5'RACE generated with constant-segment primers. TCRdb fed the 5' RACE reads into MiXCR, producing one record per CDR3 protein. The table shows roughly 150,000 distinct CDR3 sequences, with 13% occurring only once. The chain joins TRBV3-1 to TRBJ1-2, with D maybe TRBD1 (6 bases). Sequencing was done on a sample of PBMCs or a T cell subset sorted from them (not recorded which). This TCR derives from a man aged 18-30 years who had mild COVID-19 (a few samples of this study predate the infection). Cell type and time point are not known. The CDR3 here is CASSHWTVPGYGYTF. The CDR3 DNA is TGTGCCAGCAGCCATTGGACAGTTCCCGGGTATGGCTACACCTTC.